One and the same sample provided the 12 T cell receptor beta chains below, sequenced in a study of long-term antiretroviral therapy in people with HIV. Survey-level immunoSEQ v3.0 assays were run. The assay was immunoSEQ multiplex PCR, and TCRdb's table has in-frame clones only and misses some. The table lists 15,000 to 20,000 clones, around 90% of them singletons. The specimen was unsorted PBMCs, collected 6.9 years after starting antiretroviral therapy. The source is a man between 45 and 60 years old with HIV.

The rearrangement uses TRBV11-2 and TRBJ2-1; D is uncertain. Germline loops: CDR1 SGHAT, CDR2 FQNNGV. This CDR3 is 13 amino acids long. V lost 0 bases to trimming and J lost 9 bases, with 9 bases between them. CDR3 in amino acids: CASSLDSDGEQFF. The CDR3 nucleotides are TGTGCCAGCAGCTTAGATTCCGACGGTGAGCAGTTCTTC.

This chain joins TRBV10-3 and TRBJ2-1, with 11 bases aligning to TRBD2. Per germline, CDR1 ENHRY and CDR2 SYGVKD. CDR3 size: 18 residues. The V gene end was trimmed by 0 bases and the J gene end by 5 bases; junction bases not matched to a gene: 9. The CDR3, as DNA: TGTGCCATCAGTGAGTCGTCCCTAGCGGGAGGCAAAAACAATGAGCAGTTCTTC. It yields the protein CAISESSLAGGKNNEQFF.

J is TRBJ2-7 and V is TRBV5-1; TRBD1 matches at 10 bases. Germline V gene data show CDR1 as SGHRS and CDR2 as YFSETQ. Unmatched junction bases numbered 0, after V lost 3 bases and J lost 3 bases. The CDR3 is 13 amino acids. The CDR3 region has the DNA TGCGCCAGCAGCTGGACAGGGGGCTACGAGCAGTACTTC. Its translation is CASSWTGGYEQYF.

The rearrangement uses TRBV5-4 and TRBJ2-2, with 8 bases that match TRBD1. Germline CDR1 and CDR2: SGHNT and YYREEE (reference sequence). The CDR3 spans 15 residues. J lost 3 bases, V lost 3 bases, and 4 bases had no gene match. As DNA, the CDR3 is TGTGCCAGCAGCTGGGGGACAGGATACACCGGGGAGCTGTTTTTT. It codes for CASSWGTGYTGELFF.

The gene calls are TRBV16 and TRBJ2-1; no clear D gene. From germline, CDR1 is KGHSY and CDR2 FQNENV. The ends were cut back, 5 bases at V and 4 bases at J, with 3 bases in the middle. This CDR3 comprises 11 residues. The CDR3 DNA follows: TGTGCCAGCAGCGAATACAATGAGCAGTTCTTC. Its protein product is CASSEYNEQFF. The whole variable domain, remainder taken from reference TRBV16 and TRBJ2-1, is GEEVAQTPKHLVRGEGQKAKLYCAPIKGHSYVFWYQQVLKNEFKFLISFQNENVFDETGMPKERFSAKCLPNSPCSLEIQATKLEDSAVYFCASSEYNEQFFGPGTRLTVL.

The chain combines TRBV2 with TRBJ1-2, with D unresolved. Trimming removed 1 base at V and 3 bases at J, with 9 bases between. Germline-derived CDR1 and CDR2 are SNHLY and FYNNEI. The CDR3 is 14 amino acids. The CDR3 nucleotides read TGTGCCAGCAGTGAAGGACTACAATACTATGGCTACACCTTC. Its translation: CASSEGLQYYGYTF.

V is TRBV30 and J is TRBJ1-5; 8 nucleotides align to TRBD1. CDR1 GTSNPN and CDR2 SVGIG come from the germline V gene (reference sequence). Unmatched junction bases numbered 5, after V lost 0 bases and J lost 7 bases. This CDR3 region has 14 residues. The CDR3 sequence: CAWSVRDRRQPQHF. The CDR3 coding sequence is TGTGCCTGGAGTGTAAGGGACAGGAGGCAGCCCCAGCATTTT. Using reference TRBV30 and TRBJ1-5 for the parts outside the CDR3, the full variable domain is SQTIHQWPATLVQPVGSPLSLECTVEGTSNPNLYWYRQAAGRGLQLLFYSVGIGQISSEVPQNLSASRPQDRQFILSSKKLLLSDSGFYLCAWSVRDRRQPQHFGDGTRLSIL.

This chain joins TRBV4-3 and TRBJ2-7; the D is unclear. Germline CDR1 and CDR2: LGHNA and YSLEER. V lost 0 bases and J 0 bases, leaving 9 bases between the germline ends. This CDR3 comprises 15 residues. CDR3 in DNA: TGCGCCAGCAGCCAAGACAGCTTGAGCTCCTACGAGCAGTACTTC. This codes for CASSQDSLSSYEQYF.

This clone was recorded once. The rearrangement uses TRBV5-1 and TRBJ1-1, with a tentative D call TRBD1 (5 bases). V lost 2 bases and J 4 bases, leaving 9 bases between the germline ends. This CDR3 has 13 residues. Germline V lookup: CDR1 SGHRS, CDR2 YFSETQ. As DNA, the CDR3 is TGCGCCAGCAGCTTCCAGGGAGTCACTGAAGCTTTCTTT. This encodes CASSFQGVTEAFF.

The chain couples TRBV5-1 to TRBJ1-4; the D gene is possibly TRBD1 (5 bases). With 4 bases removed from V and 5 bases from J, the gap between germline ends came to 15 bases. Germline V gene lookup returns CDR1 SGHRS and CDR2 YFSETQ. This CDR3 has 15 amino acids. DNA of the CDR3: TGCGCCAGCAGCCAGGGTGGGCTTTTGAATGAAAAACTGTTTTTT. It codes for CASSQGGLLNEKLFF.

The chain employs TRBV6-5 and TRBJ1-3; D ambiguous. V was cut by 8 bases and J by 0 bases, with 5 bases left in between. Germline assignment: CDR1 MNHEY and CDR2 SVGAGI. The CDR3 has 12 amino acids. CDR3 protein: CASLSSGNTIYF. The CDR3, as DNA: TGTGCCAGCTTGAGCTCTGGAAACACCATATATTTT.

V is TRBV15 and J is TRBJ1-2, with D possibly TRBD1 on 5 matching bases. Per the germline V gene, CDR1 is LNHNV and CDR2 is YYDKDF (reference sequence). This CDR3 comprises 13 residues. Deletions cut 5 bases from V and 7 bases from J, with 14 bases between. In DNA, the CDR3 is TGTGCCACCAGCGAAAGAGGAGGGGTTGGCTACACCTTC. It codes for CATSERGGVGYTF.